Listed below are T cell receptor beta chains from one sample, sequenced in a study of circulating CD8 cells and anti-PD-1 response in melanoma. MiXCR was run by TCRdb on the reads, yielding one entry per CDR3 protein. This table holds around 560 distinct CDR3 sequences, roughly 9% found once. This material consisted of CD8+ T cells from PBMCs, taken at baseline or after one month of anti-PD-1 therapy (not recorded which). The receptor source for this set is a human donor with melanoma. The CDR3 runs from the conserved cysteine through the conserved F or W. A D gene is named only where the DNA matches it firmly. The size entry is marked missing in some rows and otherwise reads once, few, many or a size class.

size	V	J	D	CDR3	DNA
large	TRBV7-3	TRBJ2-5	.	CASSPQGSETQYF	TGTGCCAGCAGCCCCCAGGGCTCGGAGACCCAGTACTTC
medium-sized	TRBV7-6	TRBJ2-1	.	CASSLGPSSYNEQFF	TGTGCCAGCAGCTTAGGACCCAGCTCCTACAATGAGCAGTTCTTC
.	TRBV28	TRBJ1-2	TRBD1	CASSHRGGYTF	TGTGCCAGCAGTCACAGGGGTGGCTACACCTTC
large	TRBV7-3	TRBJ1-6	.	CASSLGRSGYNSPLHF	TGTGCCAGCAGCCTCGGGAGGTCAGGGTATAATTCACCCCTCCACTTT
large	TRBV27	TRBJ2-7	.	CASSLSQLPYEQYF	TGTGCCAGCAGTTTATCGCAGCTCCCCTACGAGCAGTACTTC
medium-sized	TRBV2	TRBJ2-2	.	CASSEGRILPGELFF	TGTGCCAGCAGTGAGGGGCGGATTTTGCCCGGGGAGCTGTTTTTT
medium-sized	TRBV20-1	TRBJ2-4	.	CSAGGLAKNIQYF	TGCAGTGCTGGGGGACTAGCCAAAAACATTCAGTACTTC
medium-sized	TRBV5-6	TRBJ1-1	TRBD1	CASSRGTGTSEAFF	TGTGCCAGCAGCAGAGGGACAGGGACCAGTGAAGCTTTCTTT
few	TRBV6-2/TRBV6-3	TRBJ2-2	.	CASRDGELFF	TGTGCCAGCAGGGACGGGGAGCTGTTTTTT
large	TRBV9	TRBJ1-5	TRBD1	CASSKTGGSNQPQHF	TGTGCCAGCAGCAAAACAGGGGGAAGCAATCAGCCCCAGCATTTT
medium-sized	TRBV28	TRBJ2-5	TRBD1	CASSPGTDIYQETRYF	TGTGCCAGCAGTCCGGGGACAGACATATACCAAGAGACCCGGTACTTC
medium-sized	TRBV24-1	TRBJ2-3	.	CATSESGSDTQYF	TGTGCCACCAGTGAGTCAGGGTCCGATACGCAGTATTTT
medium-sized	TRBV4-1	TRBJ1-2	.	CASSQDGGYYGYTF	TGCGCCAGCAGCCAAGATGGAGGGTACTATGGCTACACCTTC
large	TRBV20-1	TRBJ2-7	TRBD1	CSATDRGYEQYF	TGCAGTGCTACCGACAGGGGCTACGAGCAGTACTTC
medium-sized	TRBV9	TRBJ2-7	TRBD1	CASSVAWDSSYEQYF	TGTGCCAGCAGCGTTGCCTGGGACAGCTCCTACGAGCAGTACTTC
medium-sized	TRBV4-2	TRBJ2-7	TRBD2	CASELTVAGGYEQYF	TGTGCCAGTGAGTTGACCGTAGCGGGAGGCTACGAGCAGTACTTC
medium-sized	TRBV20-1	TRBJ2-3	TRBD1	CSASRPGGTQYF	TGCAGTGCTAGTCGTCCAGGGGGTACGCAGTATTTT
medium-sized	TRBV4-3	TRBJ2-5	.	CASSQGVSSPQETQYF	TGCGCCAGCAGCCAAGGGGTATCGAGCCCACAAGAGACCCAGTACTTC
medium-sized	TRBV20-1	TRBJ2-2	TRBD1	CSARAYAESRQGSTGELFF	TGCAGTGCTAGAGCTTATGCCGAATCAAGACAGGGTAGCACCGGGGAGCTGTTTTTT
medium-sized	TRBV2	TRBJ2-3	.	CASSWNTQYF	TGTGCCAGCAGTTGGAATACGCAGTATTTT
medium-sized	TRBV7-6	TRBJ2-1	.	CASSLRAGSYNEQFF	TGTGCCAGCAGCTTACGAGCGGGCTCCTACAATGAGCAGTTCTTC
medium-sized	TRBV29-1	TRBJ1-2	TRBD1	CSVLWTGSIRNYGYTF	TGCAGCGTGCTGTGGACAGGGAGCATAAGGAACTATGGCTACACCTTC
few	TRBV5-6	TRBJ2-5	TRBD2	CASSFPGGQETQYF	TGTGCCAGCAGCTTTCCGGGGGGACAAGAGACCCAGTACTTC
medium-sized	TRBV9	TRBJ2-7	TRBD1	CASSVGTGDTYEQYF	TGTGCCAGCAGCGTAGGGACAGGTGATACCTACGAGCAGTACTTC
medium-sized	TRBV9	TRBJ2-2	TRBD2	CASSVGVAGGGTGELFF	TGTGCCAGCAGCGTAGGGGTCGCGGGAGGGGGCACCGGGGAGCTGTTTTTT
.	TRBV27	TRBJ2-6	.	CASGDYSGANVLTF	TGTGCCAGCGGGGATTACTCTGGGGCCAACGTCCTGACTTTC
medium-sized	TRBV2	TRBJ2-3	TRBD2	CASSEGTSGVDTQYF	TGTGCCAGCAGTGAAGGCACTAGCGGGGTAGATACGCAGTATTTT
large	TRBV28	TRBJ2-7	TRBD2	CASSLLAGAYEQYF	TGTGCCAGCAGTTTACTAGCGGGAGCCTACGAGCAGTACTTC
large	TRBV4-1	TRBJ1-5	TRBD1	CASSQGGQAVLPQHF	TGCGCCAGCAGCCAAGGGGGACAGGCCGTTCTGCCCCAGCATTTT
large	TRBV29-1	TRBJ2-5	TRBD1	CSVWTGDETQYF	TGCAGCGTCTGGACAGGGGATGAGACCCAGTACTTC
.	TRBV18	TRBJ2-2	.	CASSPRDDSTGELFF	TGTGCCAGCTCACCCAGGGATGATAGCACCGGGGAGCTGTTTTTT
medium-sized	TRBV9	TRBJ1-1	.	CASSPGTYMNTEAFF	TGTGCCAGCAGTCCCGGGACATACATGAACACTGAAGCTTTCTTT
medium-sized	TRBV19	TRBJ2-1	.	CASSSPGSYNEQFF	TGTGCCAGTAGTAGTCCTGGCTCCTACAATGAGCAGTTCTTC
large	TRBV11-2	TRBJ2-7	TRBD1	CASTLPRDRSSYEQYF	TGTGCCAGCACCCTGCCGAGGGACAGGAGCTCCTACGAGCAGTACTTC
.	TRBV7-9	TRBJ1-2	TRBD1	CASSPTGDYGYTF	TGCGCCAGCAGCCCGACAGGGGACTATGGCTACACCTTC
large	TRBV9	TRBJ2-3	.	CASSVNTATDTQYF	TGTGCCAGCAGCGTAAATACAGCCACAGATACGCAGTATTTT
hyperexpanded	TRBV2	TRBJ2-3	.	CASARTHGLSTDTQYF	TGTGCCAGCGCCCGAACTCATGGTCTGAGCACAGATACGCAGTATTTT
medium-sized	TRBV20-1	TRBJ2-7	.	CSARDYFESYEQYF	TGCAGTGCTAGGGACTACTTCGAATCCTACGAGCAGTACTTC
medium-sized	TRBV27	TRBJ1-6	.	CASGPPWLTNLPLHF	TGTGCCAGCGGGCCTCCTTGGCTCACTAATTTACCCCTCCACTTT
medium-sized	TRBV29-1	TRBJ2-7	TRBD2	CSAFGGLAGGRSSYEQYF	TGCAGCGCCTTTGGGGGACTAGCGGGAGGGCGGAGCTCCTACGAGCAGTACTTC
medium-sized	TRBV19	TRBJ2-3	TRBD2	CASSSSSLAESTDTQYF	TGTGCCAGTAGTTCTTCATCACTAGCGGAGAGCACAGATACGCAGTATTTT
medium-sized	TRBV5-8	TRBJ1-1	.	CASSLRGEDTEAFF	TGTGCCAGCAGCTTGCGAGGGGAGGACACTGAAGCTTTCTTT
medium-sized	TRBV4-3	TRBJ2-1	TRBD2	CASSQGAGLVNEQFF	TGCGCCAGCAGCCAAGGCGCGGGACTAGTCAATGAGCAGTTCTTC
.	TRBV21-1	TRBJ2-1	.	CASRNNEQFF	TGTGCCAGCCGGAACAATGAGCAGTTCTTC
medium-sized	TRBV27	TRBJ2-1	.	CAAGKRRNEQFF	TGTGCCGCCGGTAAAAGGAGGAATGAGCAGTTCTTC